The present entry profiles one TCR beta chain with its context. Likely a read error: the CDR3 ends without its conserved phenylalanine or tryptophan. Per germline, CDR1 SGHVS and CDR2 FNYEAQ. J lost 7 bases, V lost 5 bases, and 9 bases had no gene match. The CDR3 contains 14 residues. TCR beta VDJ and CDR3 profiles were obtained from a genomic DNA template. One entry per CDR3 protein results from TCRdb running MiXCR on the reads. The sample has approximately 150,000 distinct CDR3 sequences; 47% are singletons. The data are from a study of CD8+CD57+ T cells in acquired aplastic anemia. Patients picked for sequencing had shown CD8+CD57+ cell expansion detected by flow cytometry. Among the patients, none had received any therapy at the time of blood sampling.

This chain joins TRBV7-6 and TRBJ1-2; 8 bases line up with TRBD1. This sequence originates from a human donor with aplastic anemia. The sequenced sample consisted of sorted CD4+, CD8+, or CD8+CD57+ T cells (not recorded which) from PBMCs. The CDR3 bases are TGTGCCAGCAGCCTAGGACAGGGACCACTTGGCTACACCCTC. Its translation: CASSLGQGPLGYTL.